These 16 T cell receptor beta chains were sequenced from one sample in a study of CD8+ T cells in alopecia areata. RNA was extracted and reverse transcribed into cDNA as the sequencing template. Generated by immunoSEQ multiplex PCR, the TCRdb table keeps only in-frame clones and is missing some. The sample has under 250,000 clones; about 53% are singletons. Sequences were derived from CD4+ T cells sorted from blood, sampled at week 0. Every receptor here comes from a human donor with alopecia areata.

The chain links TRBV10-3 to TRBJ2-3; 8 bases map to TRBD2. Germline-derived CDR1 and CDR2 are ENHRY and SYGVKD. The CDR3 runs 17 residues. The V gene end was trimmed by 5 bases and the J gene end by 1 base; junction bases not matched to a gene: 11. CDR3 protein: CAISSSFSGIGTDTQYF. CDR3 nucleotide sequence: TGTGCCATCAGTAGCAGCTTTAGCGGGATCGGCACAGATACGCAGTATTTT.

The genes are TRBV9 and TRBJ1-6, with D hard to call. Germline V lookup: CDR1 SGDLS, CDR2 YYNGEE. The ends were cut back, 4 bases at V and 5 bases at J, with 7 bases in the middle. The CDR3 runs 13 residues. The CDR3 is CASSRDNNSPLHF. CDR3 DNA: TGTGCCAGCAGCAGGGATAATAATTCACCCCTCCACTTT.

This clone was counted only a few times. This chain joins TRBV30 and TRBJ2-7; 9 positions agree with TRBD1. The J segment lost 2 bases and the V segment lost 2 bases, leaving 4 bases of the junction unmatched. Germline V gene sequence: CDR1 GTSNPN, CDR2 SVGIG (reference sequence). The CDR3 contains 14 residues. Here the CDR3 reads CAWSLGQGTYEQYF. CDR3 coding DNA: TGTGCCTGGAGTCTGGGACAGGGCACCTACGAGCAGTACTTC.

The chain recombines TRBV5-1 with TRBJ2-7, with D possibly TRBD2 on 6 matching bases. Germline V CDR1 and CDR2: SGHRS, YFSETQ. The CDR3 is made up of 17 amino acids. V was pared by 4 bases and J by 4 bases, with 24 bases between. CDR3 loop: CASSTRDPGVYRYEQYF. The CDR3 bases are TGCGCCAGCAGCACCCGGGACCCGGGGGTGTATCGTTACGAGCAGTACTTC.

This clone was seen a handful of times. The chain uses TRBV7-8 and TRBJ1-3; 7 nucleotides line up with TRBD1. Germline trimming cut 4 bases from V and 1 base from J; bases unmatched to any gene: 7. Germline V gene lookup returns CDR1 SGHVS and CDR2 FQNEAQ. CDR3 length: 16 amino acids. The CDR3 bases are TGTGCCAGCAGCTATTACAGGGGCCAGTCTGGAAACACCATATATTTT. This codes for CASSYYRGQSGNTIYF.

The chain couples TRBV2 to TRBJ1-1; possibly TRBD1 for D (6 bases). The CDR3 runs to 15 residues. V lost 10 bases to trimming and J lost 3 bases, with 21 bases between them. Germline CDR1 is SNHLY and CDR2 is FYNNEI. CDR3 DNA: TGTGCCACCCAAGGGGCTGGGGGCTGGGACACTGAAGCTTTCTTT. Its translation: CATQGAGGWDTEAFF.

There are a few counts of this clone. This sequence joins TRBV4-2 and TRBJ2-7; TRBD2 agrees at 15 bases. V dropped 1 base and J dropped 4; count of bases not matched to a gene: 17. The CDR3 consists of 21 residues. Germline V gene lookup returns CDR1 LGHNA and CDR2 YNFKEQ. CDR3 amino acids: CASSQGGLQGLAGGGSYEQYF. The CDR3 bases are TGTGCCAGCAGCCAAGGGGGCCTACAAGGACTAGCGGGAGGGGGAAGTTACGAGCAGTACTTC.

The CDR3 reads CASSSLSSGNTIYF. DNA for the CDR3: TGTGCCAGCAGTAGCCTGAGCTCTGGAAACACCATATATTTT. J is TRBJ1-3 and V is TRBV25-1, with unresolved D. Trimming pared 5 bases from V and 0 bases from J, leaving 8 bases between. The CDR3 is 14 amino acids. Germline-derived CDR1 and CDR2 are MGHDK and SYGVNS.

The chain combines TRBV7-9 with TRBJ2-1; TRBD2 agrees at 10 bases. The CDR3 extends over 18 amino acids. Germline assignment: CDR1 SEHNR and CDR2 FQNEAQ (reference sequence). V gave up 4 bases and J gave up 4 bases; unmatched junction bases: 13. The CDR3 DNA reads as TGTGCCAGCAGCTCCCAGGGGGGCGGACTAGCGGAGTACAATGAGCAGTTCTTC. It specifies CASSSQGGGLAEYNEQFF.

This clone has only a few counts. This chain joins TRBV6-6 and TRBJ2-7, with D hard to call. In germline, CDR1 is MNHNY, CDR2 SVGAGI (reference sequence). This CDR3 comprises 12 residues. V lost 7 bases to trimming and J lost 3 bases, with 10 bases between them. As DNA, the CDR3 is TGTGCCAGCAAAACCCCTTTCTACGAGCAGTACTTC. Its protein is CASKTPFYEQYF.

V gene TRBV7-3 combines with J gene TRBJ1-1; possible D gene TRBD1, 5 bases. The CDR3 loop spans 14 amino acids. Trimming took 6 bases from V and 1 from J, leaving 12 bases between them. CDR1 and CDR2 from the germline V gene are SGHTA and FQGTGA. CDR3: CASRLGPGNTEAFF. The CDR3 DNA follows: TGTGCCAGCAGACTGGGACCAGGGAACACTGAAGCTTTCTTT.

The chain is built from TRBV6-5 and TRBJ2-7; D not resolved. CDR3 length equals 13 residues. Germline V gene data show CDR1 as MNHEY and CDR2 as SVGAGI. V lost 6 bases, J lost 0 bases, and 9 bases lay in between. This chain's CDR3 is CASSEPISYEQYF. CDR3 DNA sequence: TGTGCCAGCAGCGAACCGATCTCCTACGAGCAGTACTTC.

The gene calls are TRBV27 and TRBJ2-1; D unresolved. Trimming took off 3 bases at V and 3 bases at J, with 12 bases between the two ends. This CDR3 region has 15 residues. Germline V gene lookup returns CDR1 MNHEY and CDR2 SMNVEV (reference sequence). The CDR3 DNA reads TGTGCCAGCAGTTTTGAAATGTTGGGCTACAATGAGCAGTTCTTC. This sequence encodes CASSFEMLGYNEQFF.

The gene calls are TRBV5-4 and TRBJ2-3; no definite D call. The CDR3 runs 19 residues. Germline V gene sequence: CDR1 SGHNT, CDR2 YYREEE (reference sequence). With 2 bases removed from V and 0 bases from J, the gap between germline ends came to 22 bases. CDR3 region: CASSFSVARLAASTDTQYF. The CDR3 DNA sequence: TGTGCCAGCAGCTTTTCTGTGGCCCGATTGGCGGCTAGCACAGATACGCAGTATTTT.

V gene TRBV18 combines with J gene TRBJ2-2, with no clear D. Trimming took off 1 base at V and 0 bases at J, with 12 bases between the two ends. CDR1 is KGHSH, CDR2 LQKENI, per germline. The CDR3 extends over 17 amino acids. The CDR3 is CASSPRPLTSNTGELFF. CDR3 coding DNA: TGTGCCAGCTCACCACGCCCTCTCACGTCGAACACCGGGGAGCTGTTTTTT.

To note about this clone: Other DNA sequences in the same sample also yield this CDR3. The J gene is TRBJ1-1, the V gene TRBV5-1; possible D gene TRBD1, 5 bases. Germline V gives CDR1 SGHRS, CDR2 YFSETQ. CDR3 length equals 14 residues. Trimming removed 3 bases at V and 1 base at J, with 10 bases between. The CDR3 nucleotides read TGCGCCAGCAGCTCCGGGACTGCGAACACTGAAGCTTTCTTT. Encoded protein: CASSSGTANTEAFF.